The source of this TCR beta chain is a study of regulatory T cells in long-lasting Graves disease. Study-wide findings and caveats: Among persistent patients, a larger number of public clonotypes were shared (2,741) than among newly diagnosed patients (just over 950). Segments TRBV28, TRBJ1-2 and TRBJ2-5 showed preferential usage in persistent disease.

Time point described: newly diagnosed GD, antithyroid drugs for less than 3 months. RNA isolated from PBMCs was used to make the TCR library. Sequencing libraries for TCR beta were prepared with iRepertoire HTBI primers and Arm-PCR of CDR3 regions. TCRdb called the multiplex PCR reads again in MiXCR, with one record for every CDR3 protein. This sample has about 560,000 distinct CDR3 sequences, with 16% found just once. CDR1 is GTSNPN and CDR2 is SVGIG in the germline V gene (reference sequence). This CDR3 is built from 11 residues. V was clipped by 5 bases and J by 2 bases, with 7 bases between them. In its sample, this clonotype was seen many times. Antigen specificity is unknown. The same sample was also studied in work on T cells in Graves' hyperthyroidism and ophthalmopathy.

J is TRBJ2-7 and V is TRBV30, with D unclear. The clonotype was recovered from a man aged 18-30 years with Graves disease. This specimen was peripheral blood mononuclear cells (PBMCs), taken at new diagnosis, from a patient treated with antithyroid drugs. The chain's CDR3 is CAWGSTYEQYF. The DNA for the CDR3 is TGTGCCTGGGGATCCACCTACGAGCAGTACTTC.